The 6 T cell receptor beta chains given below trace back to one sample, sequenced in a study of PD-L1 blockade in urothelial cancer. Measured with immunoSEQ multiplex PCR; TCRdb has only the in-frame clones, and not every one. Here the sample spans more than 30,000 clones, around 83% being singletons. The starting material was PBMCs, obtained around atezolizumab (anti-PD-L1) treatment. The source is a man aged 55 to 70 with urothelial cancer.

V is TRBV9 and J is TRBJ2-1, with 9 bases identical to TRBD1. CDR1 SGDLS and CDR2 YYNGEE come from the germline V gene. Trimming at V came to 2 bases and at J to 2 bases, leaving 5 bases not matched to a gene. The CDR3 consists of 16 residues. CDR3 amino acids: CASSVSGTGTYNEQFF. In nucleotides, the CDR3 is TGTGCCAGCAGCGTCTCCGGGACAGGGACCTACAATGAGCAGTTCTTC. The full variable domain, in which reference TRBV9 and TRBJ2-1 provide the parts outside the CDR3, is DSGVTQTPKHLITATGQRVTLRCSPRSGDLSVYWYQQSLDQGLQFLIQYYNGEERAKGNILERFSAQQFPDLHSELNLSSLELGDSALYFCASSVSGTGTYNEQFFGPGTRLTVL.

This sequence joins TRBV7-8 and TRBJ2-3, with D possibly matching TRBD2 (5 bases). Germline CDR1 and CDR2: SGHVS and FQNEAQ. V lost 5 bases, J lost 0 bases, and 12 bases lay in between. CDR3 length: 15 residues. CDR3 DNA: TGTGCCAGCAGCCTCACGGGGAGAAGCACAGATACGCAGTATTTT. Translated, it gives CASSLTGRSTDTQYF. Based on the CDR3 plus reference TRBV7-8 and TRBJ2-3, the full variable domain is GAGVSQSPRYKVAKRGQDVALRCDPISGHVSLFWYQQALGQGPEFLTYFQNEAQLDKSGLPSDRFFAERPEGSVSTLKIQRTQQEDSAVYLCASSLTGRSTDTQYFGPGTRLTVL.

The J gene is TRBJ2-7, the V gene TRBV12-5, with TRBD1 matching over 7 bases. CDR3 length: 12 residues. From germline, CDR1 is LGHNT and CDR2 FRNRAP. The V gene end was trimmed by 2 bases and the J gene end by 6 bases; junction bases not matched to a gene: 1. Written as DNA, the CDR3 is TGTGCTAGTGGTTTGCAGGGGGTCGAGCAGTACTTC. Protein: CASGLQGVEQYF.

The J gene is TRBJ1-6, the V gene TRBV7-8; 8 nucleotides match TRBD1. The V gene end was trimmed by 5 bases and the J gene end by 8 bases; junction bases not matched to a gene: 20. Per germline, CDR1 SGHVS and CDR2 FQNEAQ. The CDR3 extends over 19 amino acids. CDR3 DNA sequence: TGTGCCAGCAGCCTTAATTCAGACAGGGGCCGTAACGGGGATTCACCCCTCCACTTT. It is translated as CASSLNSDRGRNGDSPLHF.

This clone was counted a few times. The chain recombines TRBV19 with TRBJ2-5, with 8 bases lining up with TRBD2. The CDR3 has 14 amino acids. CDR1 is LNHDA, CDR2 SQIVND, per germline (reference sequence). Germline trimming cut 6 bases from V and 2 bases from J; bases unmatched to any gene: 5. CDR3 coding DNA: TGTGCCAGTAGCAGAACTAGCGGACAAGAGACCCAGTACTTC. Translation: CASSRTSGQETQYF.

The rearrangement joins TRBV4-1 to TRBJ2-7; 13 bases are a match to TRBD2. CDR3 length: 17 residues. In germline, CDR1 is MGHRA, CDR2 YSYEKL. Germline trimming cut 5 bases from V and 0 bases from J; bases unmatched to any gene: 7. The CDR3, as DNA: TGCGCCAGCAGCGCGGGACTAGCGGGACCTATCTCCTACGAGCAGTACTTC. Protein product: CASSAGLAGPISYEQYF.